This T cell receptor beta chain was captured in a study of T cells in Graves' hyperthyroidism and ophthalmopathy. This clonotype has ten or more counts. Its antigen remains unknown. The V gene lost 4 bases and the J gene lost 0 bases, with 17 bases spanning the gap. The CDR3 spans 16 residues. CDR1 SGHKS and CDR2 YYEKEE come from the germline V gene (reference sequence). Study-level findings and limits: Classification by a 13 V-J model distinguished ophthalmopathy from stable hyperthyroidism.

RNA transcripts yielded amplified TCR beta CDR3 regions. The study used the HTBI primer set for a first-round RT-PCR of the TCR CDR3. TCRdb re-analysed the multiplex PCR reads in MiXCR, keeping a single row per CDR3 protein. The profile shows over 300,000 distinct CDR3 sequences, about 15% of them singletons. The study defined stable Graves' hyperthyroidism as no ophthalmopathy progression within 18 months. Source material: blood. The V gene is TRBV5-5, the J gene TRBJ2-7; no reliable D call. The sequence came from a woman between 55 and 75 years old with Graves' hyperthyroidism. In DNA, the CDR3 is TGTGCCAGCAGCCCGGTAGGTCATCGGAGCTCCTACGAGCAGTACTTC. Protein: CASSPVGHRSSYEQYF.